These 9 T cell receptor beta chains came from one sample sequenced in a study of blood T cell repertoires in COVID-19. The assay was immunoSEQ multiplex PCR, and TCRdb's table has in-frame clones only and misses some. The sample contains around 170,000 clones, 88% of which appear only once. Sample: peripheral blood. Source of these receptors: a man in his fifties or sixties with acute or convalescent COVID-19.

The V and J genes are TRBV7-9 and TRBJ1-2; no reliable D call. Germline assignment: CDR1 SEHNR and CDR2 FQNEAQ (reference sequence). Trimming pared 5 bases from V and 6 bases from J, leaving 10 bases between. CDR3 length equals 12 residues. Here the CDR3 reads CASSPPQDGYTF. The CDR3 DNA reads TGTGCCAGCAGCCCCCCCCAGGATGGCTACACCTTC.

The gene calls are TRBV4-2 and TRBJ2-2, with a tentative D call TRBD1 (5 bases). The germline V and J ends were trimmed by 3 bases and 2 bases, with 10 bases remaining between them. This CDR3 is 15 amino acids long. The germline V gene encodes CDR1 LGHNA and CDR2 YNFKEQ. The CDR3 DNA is TGTGCCAGCAGCCAGAGGCAGGGAAACACCGGGGAGCTGTTTTTT. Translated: CASSQRQGNTGELFF.

CDR3: CASSGTGRTGELFF. CDR3 nucleotides: TGTGCCAGCAGCGGGACAGGGCGGACCGGGGAGCTGTTTTTT. The rearrangement joins TRBV14 to TRBJ2-2; 9 bases are a match to TRBD1. Trimming cost V 5 bases and J 5 bases; bases outside gene matches: 3. Germline lookup yields CDR1 SGHDN and CDR2 FVKESK. This CDR3 spans 14 amino acids.

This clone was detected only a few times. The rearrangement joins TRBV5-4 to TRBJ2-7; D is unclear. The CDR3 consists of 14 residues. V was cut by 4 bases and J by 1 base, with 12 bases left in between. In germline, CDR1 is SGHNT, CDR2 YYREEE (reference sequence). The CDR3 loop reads CASSPAELSYEQYF. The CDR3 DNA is TGTGCCAGCAGCCCCGCGGAATTGTCCTACGAGCAGTACTTC.

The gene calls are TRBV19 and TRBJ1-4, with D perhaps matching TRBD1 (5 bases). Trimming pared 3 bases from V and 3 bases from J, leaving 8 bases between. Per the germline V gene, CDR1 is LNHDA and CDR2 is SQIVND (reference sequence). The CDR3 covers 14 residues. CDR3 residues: CASSMLGANEKLFF. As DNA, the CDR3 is TGTGCCAGTAGTATGTTAGGGGCTAATGAAAAACTGTTTTTT.

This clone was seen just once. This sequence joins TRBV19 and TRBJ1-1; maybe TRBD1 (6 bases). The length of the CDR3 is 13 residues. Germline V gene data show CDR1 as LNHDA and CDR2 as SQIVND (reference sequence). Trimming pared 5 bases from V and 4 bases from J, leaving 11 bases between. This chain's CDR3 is CASSPSGATEAFF. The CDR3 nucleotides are TGTGCCAGTAGTCCATCAGGGGCCACTGAAGCTTTCTTT.

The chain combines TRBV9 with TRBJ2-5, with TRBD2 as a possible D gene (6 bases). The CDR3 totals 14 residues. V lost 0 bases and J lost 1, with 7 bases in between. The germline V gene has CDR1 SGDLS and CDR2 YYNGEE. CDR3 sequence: CASSVGDFQETQYF. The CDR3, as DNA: TGTGCCAGCAGCGTAGGGGACTTCCAAGAGACCCAGTACTTC.

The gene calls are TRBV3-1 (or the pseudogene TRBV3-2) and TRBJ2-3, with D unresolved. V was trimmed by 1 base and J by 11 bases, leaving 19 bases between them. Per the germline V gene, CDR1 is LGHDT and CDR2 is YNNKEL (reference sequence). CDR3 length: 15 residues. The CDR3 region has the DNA TGTGCCAGCAGCCAAGGATACCCCGGCGAGGCCCTGCAGTATTTT. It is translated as CASSQGYPGEALQYF.

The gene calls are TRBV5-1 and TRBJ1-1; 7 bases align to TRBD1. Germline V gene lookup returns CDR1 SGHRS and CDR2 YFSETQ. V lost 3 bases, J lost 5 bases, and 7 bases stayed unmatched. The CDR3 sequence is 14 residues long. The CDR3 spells CASSSDGQVTEAFF. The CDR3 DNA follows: TGCGCCAGCAGCTCGGATGGACAGGTAACTGAAGCTTTCTTT.